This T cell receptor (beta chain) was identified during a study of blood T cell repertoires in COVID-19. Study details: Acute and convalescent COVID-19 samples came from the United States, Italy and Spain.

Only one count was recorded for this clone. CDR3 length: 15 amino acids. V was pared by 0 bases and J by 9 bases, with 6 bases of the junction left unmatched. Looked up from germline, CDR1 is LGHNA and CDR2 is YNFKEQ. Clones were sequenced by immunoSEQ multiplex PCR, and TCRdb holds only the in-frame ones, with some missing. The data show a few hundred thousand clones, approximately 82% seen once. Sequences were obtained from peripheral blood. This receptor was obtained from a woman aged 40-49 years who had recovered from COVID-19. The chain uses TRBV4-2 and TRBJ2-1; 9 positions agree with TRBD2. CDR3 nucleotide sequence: TGTGCCAGCAGCCAAGATGTGGCGGGGGGGCGTGAGCAGTTCTTC. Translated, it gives CASSQDVAGGREQFF.